This T cell receptor (beta chain) was recovered during a study of a mutant IDH1 vaccine in newly diagnosed glioma. Losses at the gene ends were 7 bases for V and 5 bases for J; bases not matched to a gene: 11. Germline CDR1 is MDHEN and CDR2 is SYDVKM. The CDR3 is 14 residues long. Assay: immunoSEQ multiplex PCR; the TCRdb copy retains only in-frame clones and omits some. The data contain about 83,000 clones, roughly four fifths of them singletons. As to time point: week 47, end of study. Every vaccination contained 300 ug of the mutant IDH1 20-mer peptide and was paired with topical imiquimod. Of note for this clone: Its specificity is unknown.

The sample was PBMCs, taken from a glioma patient whose treatment included an IDH1 peptide vaccine. The chain is built from TRBV28 and TRBJ2-7; TRBD1 matches 7 bases. This clonotype was obtained from a middle-aged man with glioma. DNA for the CDR3: TGTGCCAGCACCCTTCGCAGGGGGAAAAACGAGCAGTACTTC. Its protein product is CASTLRRGKNEQYF.